Listed below are T cell receptor beta chains from one sample, sequenced in a study of shared clonotypes between healthy human individuals. Only in-frame clones appear in the TCRdb table, and some are missing; sequencing was by immunoSEQ multiplex PCR. The data contain 2 million to 3 million clones, roughly nine tenths of them singletons. The sample consisted of naive CD4+ T cells sorted from blood. These receptors came from a young man in good health. Both conserved end residues are part of each CDR3. A D gene is named only where the DNA matches it firmly. Size tells how often a clone was seen (once, few, many) or the class of an expanded clone, and some rows leave it out.

j_call clone_size v_call d_call cdr3_length cdr3_aa cdr3_nt
TRBJ1-6 NA TRBV9 NA 15 CASSPADSVNSPLHF TGTGCCAGCAGCCCAGCGGACAGTGTTAATTCACCCCTCCACTTT
TRBJ2-3 NA TRBV4-1 TRBD2 18 CASSHHRSGRGGTDTQYF TGCGCCAGCAGCCATCACCGGAGCGGGAGGGGGGGCACAGATACGCAGTATTTT
TRBJ1-2 once TRBV7-9 NA 16 CASSLSWQDILYGYTF TGTGCCAGCAGCTTATCCTGGCAGGACATCCTCTATGGCTACACCTTC
TRBJ2-2 NA TRBV7-9 TRBD1 15 CASSGQGIGTGELFF TGTGCCAGCAGCGGACAGGGTATTGGCACCGGGGAGCTGTTTTTT
TRBJ2-3 NA TRBV20-1 NA 11 CSASRGDTQYF TGCAGTGCTAGCCGGGGGGATACGCAGTATTTT
TRBJ2-1 NA TRBV28 NA 16 CASSFLTPQHYNEQFF TGTGCCAGCAGTTTTCTGACTCCACAGCACTACAATGAGCAGTTCTTC
TRBJ1-1 NA TRBV5-5 NA 14 CASSLDQGNTEAFF TGTGCCAGCAGCTTGGACCAGGGGAATACTGAAGCTTTCTTT
TRBJ1-4 NA TRBV5-4 NA 8 CASTKLFF TGTGCCAGCACCAAACTGTTTTTT
TRBJ1-5 few TRBV30 NA 13 CAWDTTKNQPQHF TGTGCCTGGGACACTACTAAAAATCAGCCCCAGCATTTT
TRBJ2-6 NA TRBV11-2 NA 15 CASSLGRAGANVLTF TGTGCCAGCAGCTTAGGCCGGGCGGGGGCCAACGTCCTGACTTTC
TRBJ2-7 NA TRBV28 NA 11 CASSTVYEQYF TGTGCCAGCAGCACGGTCTACGAGCAGTACTTC
TRBJ1-3 NA TRBV29-1 NA 14 CSVEGETGGNTIYF TGCAGCGTTGAGGGAGAGACAGGAGGAAACACCATATATTTT
TRBJ2-3 NA TRBV6-5 NA 15 CASSSQGRSTDTQYF TGTGCCAGCAGTTCGCAGGGGCGTAGCACAGATACGCAGTATTTT
TRBJ1-3 NA TRBV6-1 NA 15 CASSKIQGGGNTIYF TGTGCCAGCAGTAAAATCCAGGGTGGTGGAAACACCATATATTTT
TRBJ1-1 NA TRBV15 TRBD1 14 CATSSRTGGTEAFF TGTGCCACCAGCAGCCGGACAGGGGGCACTGAAGCTTTCTTT
TRBJ2-3 NA TRBV7-7 NA 13 CASSTGQTDTQYF TGTGCTAGCAGCACAGGACAGACGGATACGCAGTATTTT
TRBJ2-7 NA TRBV10-2 TRBD2 14 CASSDPGLAGRRYF TGCGCCAGCAGTGACCCGGGACTAGCGGGTCGACGGTACTTC
TRBJ1-1 NA TRBV18 TRBD1 13 CASSRTGNTEAFF TGTGCCAGCTCACGGACAGGGAACACTGAAGCTTTCTTT
TRBJ1-3 once TRBV7-8 NA 17 CASSLWTAQSSGNTIYF TGTGCCAGCAGCCTATGGACAGCACAGAGCTCTGGAAACACCATATATTTT
TRBJ2-1 NA TRBV7-9 TRBD2 15 CASSLGLAGSNEQFF TGTGCCAGCAGCTTAGGCCTAGCGGGCTCAAATGAGCAGTTCTTC
TRBJ2-7 NA TRBV11-1 NA 19 CASSLNSRTNRWSSYEQYF TGTGCCAGCAGCTTAAACTCGCGAACAAACAGATGGAGCTCCTACGAGCAGTACTTC
TRBJ2-5 few TRBV29-1 TRBD1 11 CSVGQQETQYF TGCAGCGTGGGACAGCAAGAGACCCAGTACTTC
TRBJ1-1 few TRBV2 NA 16 CASSEPYRILNTEAFF TGTGCCAGCAGTGAGCCTTACAGGATACTGAACACTGAAGCTTTCTTT
TRBJ2-1 NA TRBV29-1 NA 15 CSVEIRGKGNNEQFF TGCAGCGTTGAGATTCGGGGGAAGGGTAACAATGAGCAGTTCTTC
TRBJ1-3 NA TRBV30 NA 12 CAWSDPGNTIYF TGTGCCTGGAGTGACCCTGGAAACACCATATATTTT
TRBJ2-1 NA TRBV7-2 NA 14 CASSLGGAFHEQFF TGTGCCAGCAGCTTAGGTGGTGCGTTTCATGAGCAGTTCTTC
TRBJ2-3 NA TRBV6-1 NA 14 CASRSSGSTDTQYF TGTGCCAGCAGAAGTAGCGGTAGCACAGATACGCAGTATTTT
TRBJ2-3 NA TRBV6-6 NA 11 CASSTTDTQYF TGTGCCAGCAGCACCACAGATACGCAGTATTTT
TRBJ2-1 NA TRBV18 TRBD2 16 CASSPPNAGGYNEQFF TGTGCCAGCTCACCACCGAATGCGGGGGGCTACAATGAGCAGTTCTTC
TRBJ1-3 NA TRBV7-2 NA 16 CASSLAPTLSGNTIYF TGTGCCAGCAGCTTAGCCCCAACGCTCTCTGGAAACACCATATATTTT
TRBJ2-7 NA TRBV5-5 NA 14 CASSPVPYSYEQYF TGTGCCAGCTCCCCGGTCCCGTACTCCTACGAGCAGTACTTC
TRBJ2-1 NA TRBV7-2 NA 15 CASSFKGMFGNEQFF TGTGCCAGCAGCTTTAAGGGTATGTTCGGTAATGAGCAGTTCTTC
TRBJ2-2 NA TRBV2 TRBD2 16 CASSEASGGATGELFF TGTGCCAGCAGTGAAGCTAGCGGGGGGGCCACCGGGGAGCTGTTTTTT
TRBJ1-5 NA TRBV12-2 NA 16 CASRLDRKTLNQPQHF TGTGCAAGTCGCTTAGATCGAAAGACGCTCAATCAGCCCCAGCATTTT
TRBJ2-2 NA TRBV28 NA 13 CASTQRSSGELFF TGTGCCAGCACCCAAAGAAGTTCCGGGGAGCTGTTTTTT
TRBJ2-7 NA TRBV18 NA 15 CASSPPQPRALEQYF TGTGCCAGCTCACCGCCGCAGCCCAGAGCGCTCGAGCAGTACTTC
TRBJ1-5 NA TRBV10-3 NA 14 CATLRQVGLEPQHF TGTGCCACGTTAAGACAGGTAGGGCTTGAGCCCCAGCATTTT
TRBJ2-1 NA TRBV30 NA 12 CAISHGYNEQFF TGTGCCATATCCCACGGCTACAATGAGCAGTTCTTC
TRBJ1-1 NA TRBV2 TRBD1 14 CASSGQRRSSEAFF TGTGCCAGCTCGGGACAGAGACGAAGTTCTGAAGCTTTCTTT
TRBJ2-3 once TRBV7-2 NA 11 CASSRVGTQYF TGTGCCAGCAGCCGGGTAGGTACGCAGTATTTT
TRBJ2-7 once TRBV6-5 TRBD1 15 CASSSFGTGHYEQYF TGTGCCAGCAGTTCATTCGGGACAGGGCACTACGAGCAGTACTTC
TRBJ2-1 NA TRBV10-1 TRBD1 15 CASSETGTVYNEQFF TGCGCCAGCAGTGAGACCGGGACAGTGTACAATGAGCAGTTCTTC
TRBJ2-3 NA TRBV6-1 NA 12 CASSEGLRVQYF TGTGCCAGCAGTGAGGGCCTCCGGGTGCAGTATTTT
TRBJ2-7 NA TRBV5-1 NA 15 CASSLADGRVNEQYF TGCGCCAGCAGCTTGGCCGACGGTAGAGTGAACGAGCAGTACTTC
TRBJ1-1 NA TRBV11-2 NA 14 CASSSQGSNTEAFF TGTGCCAGCAGCTCTCAGGGGTCTAACACTGAAGCTTTCTTT
TRBJ1-4 NA TRBV11-3 NA 14 CASSLPRRNEKLFF TGTGCCAGCAGCTTACCTCGGAGGAATGAAAAACTGTTTTTT
TRBJ1-6 NA TRBV5-1 NA 16 CASSTFDRPDNSPLHF TGCGCCAGCAGCACTTTCGACAGACCAGATAATTCACCCCTCCACTTT
TRBJ1-6 NA TRBV5-8 TRBD1 14 CASSLGQGNSPLHF TGTGCCAGCAGCTTGGGACAGGGAAATTCACCCCTCCACTTT
TRBJ1-2 NA TRBV12-5 TRBD1 15 CASGRTGGRYYGYTF TGTGCTAGTGGTAGGACAGGAGGAAGATACTATGGCTACACCTTC
TRBJ1-1 NA TRBV5-1 TRBD1 12 CASRRGLDEAFF TGCGCCAGCAGGAGGGGGCTTGATGAAGCTTTCTTT
TRBJ1-2 NA TRBV6-5 NA 16 CASSYPTWDGNYGYTF TGTGCCAGCAGTTACCCCACCTGGGACGGGAACTATGGCTACACCTTC
TRBJ1-1 NA TRBV7-2 NA 13 CASSSGEITEAFF TGTGCCAGCAGCTCGGGGGAGATCACTGAAGCTTTCTTT
TRBJ1-5 NA TRBV5-6 NA 12 CASSLNDQPQHF TGTGCCAGCAGCTTGAATGATCAGCCCCAGCATTTT
TRBJ1-2 NA TRBV18 NA 16 CASSPPDGKTGDGYTF TGTGCCAGCTCACCACCGGATGGGAAAACTGGGGATGGCTACACCTTC
TRBJ2-7 once TRBV29-1 NA 13 CSVEVGNAYEQYF TGCAGCGTTGAGGTTGGGAACGCCTACGAGCAGTACTTC
TRBJ1-4 NA TRBV5-1 NA 15 CASSSRKGANEKLFF TGCGCCAGCAGCTCCAGGAAAGGGGCTAATGAAAAACTGTTTTTT